Described below is a single T cell receptor beta chain sequence and its context. The CDR3 runs 16 residues. V was cut by 3 bases and J by 0 bases, with 12 bases left in between. TCRdb re-called the RT-PCR reads with MiXCR, one entry per CDR3 protein. This table holds around 700,000 distinct CDR3 sequences, 14% found once. The chain is built from TRBV12-3 or TRBV12-4 and TRBJ1-3; no clear D. The clonotype originates from a female donor in good health, serving as a healthy control. Sequencing was carried out using memory CD4+ T cells from blood. The CDR3 DNA reads TGTGCCAGCAGTTTTTCCTCCCAGAGCTCTGGAAACACCATATATTTT. Translating it yields CASSFSSQSSGNTIYF.